Described below is a single T cell receptor (beta chain) sequence and its context. This specimen belongs to a study of PD-1 blockade in classical Hodgkin lymphoma. The CDR3 sequence is 14 residues long. Looked up from germline, CDR1 is SGDLS and CDR2 is YYNGEE. The J segment lost 3 bases and the V segment lost 3 bases, leaving 3 bases of the junction unmatched. The time point: cycle 4 day 1 (C4D1), after five to seven weeks of nivolumab. All patients experienced relapse after autologous stem cell transplantation, and brentuximab vedotin exposure was variable. Produced via immunoSEQ multiplex PCR; TCRdb's table is partial and in-frame only. Of around 53,000 clones detected, around four fifths appear once; the ten largest clones hold more than 10%.

Material: peripheral blood mononuclear cells (PBMCs), obtained before the fourth cycle of nivolumab. This clonotype was sampled from a human donor with classical Hodgkin lymphoma. The V gene is TRBV9, the J gene TRBJ1-2; TRBD1 matches at 9 bases. CDR3 sequence: CASSGRDRDYGYTF. Written as DNA, the CDR3 is TGTGCCAGCAGCGGCCGGGACAGGGACTATGGCTACACCTTC.